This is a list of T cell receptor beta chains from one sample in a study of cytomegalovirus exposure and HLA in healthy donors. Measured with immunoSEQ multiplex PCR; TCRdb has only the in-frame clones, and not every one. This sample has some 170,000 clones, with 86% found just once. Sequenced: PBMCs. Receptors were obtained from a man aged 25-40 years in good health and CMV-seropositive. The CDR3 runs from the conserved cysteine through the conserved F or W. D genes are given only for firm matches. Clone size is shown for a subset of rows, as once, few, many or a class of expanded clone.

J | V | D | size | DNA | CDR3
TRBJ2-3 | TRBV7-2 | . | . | TGTGCCAGCAGCGCGGACTACCTTAGCACAGATACGCAGTATTTT | CASSADYLSTDTQYF
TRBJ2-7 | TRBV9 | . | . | TGTGCCAGCAGCCCATACACCGGCTACGAGCAGTACTTC | CASSPYTGYEQYF
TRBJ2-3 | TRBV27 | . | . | TGTGCCAGCACCCGGGGGGATACGCAGTATTTT | CASTRGDTQYF
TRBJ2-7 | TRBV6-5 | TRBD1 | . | TGTGCCAGCAGGCAGCCGGGACAGGGGGCTTACGAGCAGTACTTC | CASRQPGQGAYEQYF
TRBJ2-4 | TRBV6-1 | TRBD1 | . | TGTGCCAGCAGTGTTTTGACAGGGGGGGCAGAAAACATTCAGTACTTC | CASSVLTGGAENIQYF
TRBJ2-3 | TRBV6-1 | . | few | TGTGCCAGCCTAGATTCTGCGGATACGCAGTATTTT | CASLDSADTQYF
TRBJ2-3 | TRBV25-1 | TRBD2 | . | TGTGCCAGCAGTGATAGCGGGGGGTCAGATACGCAGTATTTT | CASSDSGGSDTQYF
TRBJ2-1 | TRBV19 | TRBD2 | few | TGTGCCAGTAGACGGGTTAGCGGGGGTCATGAGCAGTTCTTC | CASRRVSGGHEQFF
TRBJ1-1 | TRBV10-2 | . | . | TGCGCCAGCAGTGAGTCATGGGGGGACACGAACACTGAAGCTTTCTTT | CASSESWGDTNTEAFF
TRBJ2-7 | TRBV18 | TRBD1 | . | TGTGCCAGCTCACCATCAGGGGGCTACGAGCAGTACTTC | CASSPSGGYEQYF
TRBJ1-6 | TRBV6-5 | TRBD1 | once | TGTGCCAGCAGTAACAGGGGGTCCTATTCACCCCTCCACTTT | CASSNRGSYSPLHF
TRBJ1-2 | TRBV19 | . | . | TGTGCCAGTAGTATCATCAGGGTAAAGTATGGCTACACCTTC | CASSIIRVKYGYTF
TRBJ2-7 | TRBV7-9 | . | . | TGTGCCAGTGAGGGAGGGGGCGAGCAGTACTTC | CASEGGGEQYF
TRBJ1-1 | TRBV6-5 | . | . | TGTGCCAGCAGTTTTGGCAGCGAAGCTTTCTTT | CASSFGSEAFF
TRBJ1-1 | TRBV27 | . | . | TGTGCCAGCAGTTTATCGATAGACAGCTACACTGAAGCTTTCTTT | CASSLSIDSYTEAFF
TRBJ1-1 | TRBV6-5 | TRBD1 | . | TGTGCCAGCAGTTCAAACAGGGGCTCGACTGAAGCTTTCTTT | CASSSNRGSTEAFF
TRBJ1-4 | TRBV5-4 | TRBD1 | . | TGTGCCAGCAGCTTGGGGGGGACAGGGAATGAAAAACTGTTTTTT | CASSLGGTGNEKLFF
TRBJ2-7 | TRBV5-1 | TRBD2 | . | TGCGCCAGCAGCTTGGTGCCAGCTAGCGGGGTCCCCTACGAGCAGTACTTC | CASSLVPASGVPYEQYF
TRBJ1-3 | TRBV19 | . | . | TGTGCCAGTAGTATCCGCCTTACAGGGATTCCCGGTAACACCATATATTTT | CASSIRLTGIPGNTIYF
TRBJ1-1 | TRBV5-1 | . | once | TGCGCCAGCAGCTTGGTGGGAGCTTTCTTT | CASSLVGAFF
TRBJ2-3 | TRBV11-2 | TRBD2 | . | TGTGCCAGCAGCACCCGACTAGCGGGGGAGGATACGCAGTATTTT | CASSTRLAGEDTQYF
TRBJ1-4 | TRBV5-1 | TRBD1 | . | TGCGCCAGCAGCCCCGGGACAGGGGGTGCAGAAGATGAAAAACTGTTTTTT | CASSPGTGGAEDEKLFF
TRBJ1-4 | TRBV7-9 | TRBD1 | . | TGTGCCAGCAGCTTTTTAGGGGGCTCGGCTAATGAAAAACTGTTTTTT | CASSFLGGSANEKLFF
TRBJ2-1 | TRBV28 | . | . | TGTGCCAGCAGCCGGCCAATTAGCGGAACCTACAATGAGCAGTTCTTC | CASSRPISGTYNEQFF
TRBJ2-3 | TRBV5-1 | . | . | TGCGCCAGCAGCTTCTCGAGCACAGATACGCAGTATTTT | CASSFSSTDTQYF
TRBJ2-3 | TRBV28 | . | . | TGTGCCAGCAGTTCCAACACAGATACGCAGTATTTT | CASSSNTDTQYF
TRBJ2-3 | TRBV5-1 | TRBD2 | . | TGCGCCAGCAGTCGGGGAGGGCCTACAGATACGCAGTATTTT | CASSRGGPTDTQYF
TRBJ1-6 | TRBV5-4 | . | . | TGTGCCAGCAGCATAGGACAGAATTCACCCCTCCACTTT | CASSIGQNSPLHF
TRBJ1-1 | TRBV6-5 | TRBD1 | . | TGTGCCAGCAGACTCTCCCCGGGACAGGGGGCGCGAGCTTTCTTT | CASRLSPGQGARAFF
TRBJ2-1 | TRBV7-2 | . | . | TGTGCCAGCAGCTTAGGTAATGAGCAGTTCTTC | CASSLGNEQFF
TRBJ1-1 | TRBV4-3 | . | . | TGCGCCAGCAGCCAAGGGACAGTGGGAAGGACTGAAGCTTTCTTT | CASSQGTVGRTEAFF
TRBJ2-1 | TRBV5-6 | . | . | TGTGCCAGCAGCTTGGGAGAGGGCAATGAGCAGTTCTTC | CASSLGEGNEQFF
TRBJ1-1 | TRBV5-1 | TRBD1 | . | TGCGCCAGCAGCTTAATGACAGGGGACCTGAACACTGAAGCTTTCTTT | CASSLMTGDLNTEAFF
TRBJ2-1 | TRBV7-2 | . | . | TGTGCCAGCAGTTTGGGGCTAGCCAACAATGAGCAGTTCTTC | CASSLGLANNEQFF
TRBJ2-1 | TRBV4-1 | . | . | TGCGCCAGCAGCCCAGCGGCAGAGGCAGTCTCCTACAATGAGCAGTTCTTC | CASSPAAEAVSYNEQFF
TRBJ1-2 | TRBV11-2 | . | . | TGTGCCAGCAGCTTAACGCCAGGGTATGACTATGGCTACACCTTC | CASSLTPGYDYGYTF
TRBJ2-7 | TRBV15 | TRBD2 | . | TGTGCCACCAGCAGAGATACTAGCGCGAGCTCCTACGAGCAGTACTTC | CATSRDTSASSYEQYF